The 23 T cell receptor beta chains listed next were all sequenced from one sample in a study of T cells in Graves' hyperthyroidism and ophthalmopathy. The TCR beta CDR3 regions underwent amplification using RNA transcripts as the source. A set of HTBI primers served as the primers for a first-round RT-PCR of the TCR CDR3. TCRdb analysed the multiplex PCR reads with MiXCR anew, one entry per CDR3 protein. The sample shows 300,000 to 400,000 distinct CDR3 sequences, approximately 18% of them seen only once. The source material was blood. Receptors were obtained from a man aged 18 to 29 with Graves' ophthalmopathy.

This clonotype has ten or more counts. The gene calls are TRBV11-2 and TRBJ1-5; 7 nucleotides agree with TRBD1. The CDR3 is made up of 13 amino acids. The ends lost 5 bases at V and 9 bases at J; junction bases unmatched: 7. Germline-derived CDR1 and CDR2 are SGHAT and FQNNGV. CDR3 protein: CASSQTGSGPQHF. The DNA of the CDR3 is TGTGCCAGCAGCCAGACAGGGTCTGGGCCCCAGCATTTT.

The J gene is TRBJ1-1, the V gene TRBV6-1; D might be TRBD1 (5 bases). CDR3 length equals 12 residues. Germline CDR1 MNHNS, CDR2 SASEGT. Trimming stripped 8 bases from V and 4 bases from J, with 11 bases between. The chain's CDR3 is CASLQGSTEAFF. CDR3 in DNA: TGTGCCAGCCTTCAGGGTTCCACTGAAGCTTTCTTT.

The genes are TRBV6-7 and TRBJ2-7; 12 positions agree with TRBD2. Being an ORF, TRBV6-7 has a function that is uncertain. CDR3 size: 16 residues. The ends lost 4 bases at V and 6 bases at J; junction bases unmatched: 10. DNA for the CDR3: TGTGCCAGCAGTTTCCCCTTGACTAGCGGGGGCCCCGAGCAGTACTTC. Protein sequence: CASSFPLTSGGPEQYF.

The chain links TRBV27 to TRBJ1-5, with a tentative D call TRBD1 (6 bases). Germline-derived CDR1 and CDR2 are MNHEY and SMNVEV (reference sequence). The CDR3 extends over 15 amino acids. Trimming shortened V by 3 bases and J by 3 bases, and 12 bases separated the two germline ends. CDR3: CASSFRQGPNQPQHF. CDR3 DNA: TGTGCCAGCAGTTTTCGCCAGGGGCCCAATCAGCCCCAGCATTTT.

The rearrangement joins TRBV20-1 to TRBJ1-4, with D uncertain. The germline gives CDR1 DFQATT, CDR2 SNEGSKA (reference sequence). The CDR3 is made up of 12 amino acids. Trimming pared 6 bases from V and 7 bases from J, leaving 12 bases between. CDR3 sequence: CSATETAEKLFF. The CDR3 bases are TGCAGTGCAACAGAGACGGCTGAAAAACTGTTTTTT.

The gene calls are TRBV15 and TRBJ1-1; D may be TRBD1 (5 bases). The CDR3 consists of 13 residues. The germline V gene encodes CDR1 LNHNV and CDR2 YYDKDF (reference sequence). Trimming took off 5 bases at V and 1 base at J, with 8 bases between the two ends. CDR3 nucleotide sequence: TGTGCCACCAGCGGGGGGGGGAACACTGAAGCTTTCTTT. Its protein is CATSGGGNTEAFF.

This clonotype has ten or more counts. CDR3: CASSVQGGNEQFF. The CDR3 bases are TGTGCCAGTAGTGTCCAGGGGGGCAATGAGCAGTTCTTC. This chain joins TRBV19 and TRBJ2-1; tentatively, D is TRBD1 (7 bases). CDR1 LNHDA and CDR2 SQIVND come from the germline V gene (reference sequence). V lost 5 bases to trimming and J lost 6 bases, with 11 bases between them. This CDR3 has 13 amino acids.

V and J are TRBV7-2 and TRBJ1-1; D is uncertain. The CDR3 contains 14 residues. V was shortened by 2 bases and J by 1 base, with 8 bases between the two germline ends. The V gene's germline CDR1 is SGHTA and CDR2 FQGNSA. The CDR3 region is CASSLKRGNTEAFF. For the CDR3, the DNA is TGTGCCAGCAGCTTAAAGCGGGGGAACACTGAAGCTTTCTTT.

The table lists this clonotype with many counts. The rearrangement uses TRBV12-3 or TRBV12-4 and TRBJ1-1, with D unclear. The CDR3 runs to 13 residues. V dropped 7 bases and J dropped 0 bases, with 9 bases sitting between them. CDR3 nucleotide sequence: TGTGCCAGCACGAGACCGATGAACACTGAAGCTTTCTTT. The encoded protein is CASTRPMNTEAFF.

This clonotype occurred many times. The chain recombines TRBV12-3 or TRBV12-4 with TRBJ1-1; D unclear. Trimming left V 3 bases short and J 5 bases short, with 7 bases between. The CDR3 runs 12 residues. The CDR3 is CASSFDRTEAFF. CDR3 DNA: TGTGCCAGCAGTTTCGACCGGACTGAAGCTTTCTTT.

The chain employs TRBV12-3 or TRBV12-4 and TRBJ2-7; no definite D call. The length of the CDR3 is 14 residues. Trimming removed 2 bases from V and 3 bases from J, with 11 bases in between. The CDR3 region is CASSLRHLGYEQYF. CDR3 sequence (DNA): TGTGCCAGCAGTTTAAGGCATTTGGGCTACGAGCAGTACTTC.

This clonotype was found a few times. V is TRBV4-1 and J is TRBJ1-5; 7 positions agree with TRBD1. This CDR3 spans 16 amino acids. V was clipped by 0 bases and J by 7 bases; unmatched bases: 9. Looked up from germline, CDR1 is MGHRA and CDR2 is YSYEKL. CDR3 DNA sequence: TGCGCCAGCAGCCAAGATTTGACAGGGAGCAGCCAGCCCCAGCATTTT. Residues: CASSQDLTGSSQPQHF.

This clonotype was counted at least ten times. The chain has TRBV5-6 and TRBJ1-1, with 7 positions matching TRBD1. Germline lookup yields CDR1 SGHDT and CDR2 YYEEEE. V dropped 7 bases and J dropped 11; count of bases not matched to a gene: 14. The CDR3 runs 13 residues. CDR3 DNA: TGTGCCAGCGGGCTTCGAGGGGGCGAGAGGGCTTTCTTT. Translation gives CASGLRGGERAFF.

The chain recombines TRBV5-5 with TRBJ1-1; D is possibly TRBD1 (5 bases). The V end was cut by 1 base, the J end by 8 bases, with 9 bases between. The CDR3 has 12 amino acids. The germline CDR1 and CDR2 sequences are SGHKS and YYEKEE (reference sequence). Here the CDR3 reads CASSLMGREAFF. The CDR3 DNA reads TGTGCCAGCAGCTTGATGGGGCGAGAAGCTTTCTTT.

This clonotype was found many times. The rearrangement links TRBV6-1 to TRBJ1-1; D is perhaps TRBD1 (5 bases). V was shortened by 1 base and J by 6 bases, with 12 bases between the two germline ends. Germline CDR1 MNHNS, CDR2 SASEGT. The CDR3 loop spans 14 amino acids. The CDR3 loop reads CASSEGQHKAEAFF. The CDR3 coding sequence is TGTGCCAGCAGTGAAGGACAGCATAAGGCTGAAGCTTTCTTT.

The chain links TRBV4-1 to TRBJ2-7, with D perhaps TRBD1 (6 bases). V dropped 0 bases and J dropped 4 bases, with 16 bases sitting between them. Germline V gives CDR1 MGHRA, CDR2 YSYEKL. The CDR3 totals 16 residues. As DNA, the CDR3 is TGCGCCAGCAGCCAAGATGGAACAGGGCGATTATACGAGCAGTACTTC. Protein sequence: CASSQDGTGRLYEQYF.

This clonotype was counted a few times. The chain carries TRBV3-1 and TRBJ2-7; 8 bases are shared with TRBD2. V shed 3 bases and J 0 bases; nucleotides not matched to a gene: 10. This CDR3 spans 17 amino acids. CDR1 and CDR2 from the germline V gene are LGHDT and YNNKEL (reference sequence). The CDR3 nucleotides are TGTGCCAGCAGCCACCCCCCGGGAGGGGTATACTCCTACGAGCAGTACTTC. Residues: CASSHPPGGVYSYEQYF.

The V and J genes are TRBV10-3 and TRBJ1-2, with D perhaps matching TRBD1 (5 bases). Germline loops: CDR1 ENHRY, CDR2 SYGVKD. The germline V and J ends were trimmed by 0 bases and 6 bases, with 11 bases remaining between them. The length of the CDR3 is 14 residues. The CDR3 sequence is CAISESVAGHGYTF. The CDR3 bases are TGTGCCATCAGTGAGTCGGTGGCAGGGCATGGCTACACCTTC.

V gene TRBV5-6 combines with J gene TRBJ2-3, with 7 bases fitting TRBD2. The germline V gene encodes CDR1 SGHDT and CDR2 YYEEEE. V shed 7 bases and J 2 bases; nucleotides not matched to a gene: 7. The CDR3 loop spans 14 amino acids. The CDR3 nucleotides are TGTGCCAGCTCGCGGGGGTCAGACACAGATACGCAGTATTTT. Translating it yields CASSRGSDTDTQYF. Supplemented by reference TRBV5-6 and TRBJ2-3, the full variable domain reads DAGVTQSPTHLIKTRGQQVTLRCSPKSGHDTVSWYQQALGQGPQFIFQYYEEEERQRGNFPDRFSGHQFPNYSSELNVNALLLGDSALYLCASSRGSDTDTQYFGPGTRLTVL.

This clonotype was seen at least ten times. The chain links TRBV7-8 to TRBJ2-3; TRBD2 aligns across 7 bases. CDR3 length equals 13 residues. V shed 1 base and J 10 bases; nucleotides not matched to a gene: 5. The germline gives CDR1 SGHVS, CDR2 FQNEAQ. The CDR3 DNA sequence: TGTGCCAGCAGCTTAGGGTCCGGACTAGCGCAGTATTTT. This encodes CASSLGSGLAQYF. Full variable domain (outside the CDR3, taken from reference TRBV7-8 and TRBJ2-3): GAGVSQSPRYKVAKRGQDVALRCDPISGHVSLFWYQQALGQGPEFLTYFQNEAQLDKSGLPSDRFFAERPEGSVSTLKIQRTQQEDSAVYLCASSLGSGLAQYFGPGTRLTVL.

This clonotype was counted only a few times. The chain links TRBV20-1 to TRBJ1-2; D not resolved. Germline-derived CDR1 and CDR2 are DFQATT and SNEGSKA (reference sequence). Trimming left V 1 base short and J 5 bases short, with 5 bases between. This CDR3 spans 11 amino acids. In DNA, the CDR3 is TGCAGTGCTAGAGGGGTATATGGCTACACCTTC. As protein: CSARGVYGYTF.

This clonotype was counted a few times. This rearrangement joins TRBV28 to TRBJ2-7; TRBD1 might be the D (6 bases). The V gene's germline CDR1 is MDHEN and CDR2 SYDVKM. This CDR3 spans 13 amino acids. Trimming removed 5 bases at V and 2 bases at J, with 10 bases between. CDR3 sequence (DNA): TGTGCCAGCAGTGTGGACAGCACCTACGAGCAGTACTTC. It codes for CASSVDSTYEQYF.

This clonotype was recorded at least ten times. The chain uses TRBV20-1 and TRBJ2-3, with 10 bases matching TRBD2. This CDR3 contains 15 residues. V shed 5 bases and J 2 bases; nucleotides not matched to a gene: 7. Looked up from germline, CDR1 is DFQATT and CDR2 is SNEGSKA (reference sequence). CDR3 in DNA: TGCAGTGCTTCTCTACTAGCGGGGACCACAGATACGCAGTATTTT. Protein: CSASLLAGTTDTQYF.